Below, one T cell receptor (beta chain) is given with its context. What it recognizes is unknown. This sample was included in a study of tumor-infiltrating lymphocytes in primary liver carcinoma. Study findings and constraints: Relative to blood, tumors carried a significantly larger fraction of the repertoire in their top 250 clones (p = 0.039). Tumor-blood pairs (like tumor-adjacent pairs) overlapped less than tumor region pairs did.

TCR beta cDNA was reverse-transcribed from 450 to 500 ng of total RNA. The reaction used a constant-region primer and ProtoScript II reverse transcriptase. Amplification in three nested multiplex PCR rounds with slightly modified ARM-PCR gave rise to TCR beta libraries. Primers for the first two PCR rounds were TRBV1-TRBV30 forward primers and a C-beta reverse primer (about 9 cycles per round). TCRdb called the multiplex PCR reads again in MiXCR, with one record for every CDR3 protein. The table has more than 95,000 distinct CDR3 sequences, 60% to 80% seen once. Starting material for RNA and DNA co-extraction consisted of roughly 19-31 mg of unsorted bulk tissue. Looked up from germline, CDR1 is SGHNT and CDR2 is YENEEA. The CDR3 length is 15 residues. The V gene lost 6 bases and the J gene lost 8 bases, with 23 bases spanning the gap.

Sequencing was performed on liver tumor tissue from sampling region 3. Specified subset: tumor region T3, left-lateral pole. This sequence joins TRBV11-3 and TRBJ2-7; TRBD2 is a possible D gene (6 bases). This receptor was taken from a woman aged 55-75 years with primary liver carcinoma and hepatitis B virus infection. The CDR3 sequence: CASSVEPGGAWKQYF. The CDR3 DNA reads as TGTGCCAGCAGTGTAGAACCGGGCGGGGCCTGGAAGCAGTACTTC.